What follows are 14 T cell receptor beta chains derived from one specimen sequenced in a study of cytomegalovirus exposure and HLA in healthy donors (dated by TCRdb to the late 2010s). Library generation was performed with the immunoSEQ multiplex PCR assay. For the multiplex PCR, a mixture combining 60 forward primers for TCR Vbeta segments and 13 reverse primers for TCR Jbeta segments was used. What TCRdb holds here is the immuneACCESS table cut down to in-frame rearrangements. Part of the clones is not present; checked against another copy, under half of the missing clones reflect an unresolved V gene, and the others are unexplained. The sample table holds about 190,000 clones, of which approximately 80% were seen once. 2.6% of the sample comes from the top ten. The sample was PBMCs. The origin of the receptors is a woman aged 50 to 60 in good health and CMV-seropositive.

This clone came up a few times. The chain combines TRBV6-1 with TRBJ1-2, with D hard to call. V was pared by 7 bases and J by 2 bases, with 11 bases between. CDR3 length equals 13 residues. In germline, CDR1 is MNHNS, CDR2 SASEGT. The CDR3 loop reads CASIQETNYGYTF. CDR3 coding DNA: TGTGCCAGCATCCAGGAAACGAACTATGGCTACACCTTC.

DNA of the CDR3: TGCGCCAGCAGCCTTGTCCCGGGGGTCTACAATGAGCAGTTCTTC. Translated, it gives CASSLVPGVYNEQFF. The V gene is TRBV4-1, the J gene TRBJ2-1; D is perhaps TRBD2 (6 bases). V was pared by 4 bases and J by 3 bases, with 13 bases between. The germline V gene encodes CDR1 MGHRA and CDR2 YSYEKL. The CDR3 loop spans 15 amino acids.

J is TRBJ2-7 and V is TRBV14; the D gene is possibly TRBD2 (5 bases). This CDR3 region has 16 residues. Trimming stripped 0 bases from V and 7 bases from J, with 19 bases between. CDR1 and CDR2 (germline): SGHDN, FVKESK. This CDR3 is CASSQDLGVARWEQYF. In nucleotides, the CDR3 is TGTGCCAGCAGCCAAGATTTGGGAGTTGCTCGGTGGGAGCAGTACTTC.

The chain joins TRBV7-9 to TRBJ2-7; tentative D call: TRBD1 (5 bases). CDR3 length equals 14 residues. CDR1 and CDR2 (germline): SEHNR, FQNEAQ (reference sequence). V lost 2 bases to trimming and J lost 2 bases, with 10 bases between them. This chain's CDR3 is CASSLWGPAYEQYF. The CDR3 region has the DNA TGTGCCAGCAGCTTATGGGGCCCAGCCTACGAGCAGTACTTC.

The J gene is TRBJ1-2, the V gene TRBV20-1, with a weak D call TRBD1 (6 bases). CDR1 DFQATT and CDR2 SNEGSKA come from the germline V gene (reference sequence). Trimming pared 4 bases from V and 8 bases from J, leaving 11 bases between. The CDR3 runs 11 residues. CDR3: CSATNTGGYTF. The CDR3 DNA is TGCAGTGCTACTAATACAGGGGGCTACACCTTC.

This clone was detected only a few times. CDR3 protein: CASSPRQLTQETQYF. The CDR3 DNA is TGTGCCAGCAGCCCAAGACAGCTCACCCAAGAGACCCAGTACTTC. This chain uses TRBV7-9 with TRBJ2-5; D is possibly TRBD1 (5 bases). The CDR3 runs 15 residues. From germline, CDR1 is SEHNR and CDR2 FQNEAQ (reference sequence). Between the trimmed V and J ends, which lost 5 bases and 1 base, there was a span of 14 bases. Filled out from reference TRBV7-9 and TRBJ2-5, the complete variable domain reads DTGVSQNPRHKITKRGQNVTFRCDPISEHNRLYWYRQTLGQGPEFLTYFQNEAQLEKSRLLSDRFSAERPKGSFSTLEIQRTEQGDSAMYLCASSPRQLTQETQYFGPGTRLLVL.

V gene TRBV10-3 combines with J gene TRBJ1-3, with TRBD1 as a possible D gene (5 bases). The CDR3 runs 14 residues. Germline loops: CDR1 ENHRY, CDR2 SYGVKD. Trimming cost V 6 bases and J 4 bases, with 13 bases left between them. The CDR3 loop reads CAIRAGNQGNTIYF. The CDR3 coding sequence is TGTGCCATCAGGGCAGGGAATCAAGGAAACACCATATATTTT.

This rearrangement joins TRBV4-1 to TRBJ1-3, with unresolved D. From germline, CDR1 is MGHRA and CDR2 YSYEKL. This CDR3 contains 14 residues. V was cut by 1 base and J by 0 bases, with 4 bases left in between. The CDR3 DNA sequence: TGCGCCAGCAGCCAAGCAGGCTCTGGAAACACCATATATTTT. Encoded protein: CASSQAGSGNTIYF.

Comments on this clone: This sequence is one base from a far larger clone and is likely a read error. This same CDR3 is encoded by further DNA sequences in the sample. The chain couples TRBV4-1 to TRBJ1-4; D perhaps matches TRBD1 (6 bases). This CDR3 is built from 16 residues. Germline V gene lookup returns CDR1 MGHRA and CDR2 YSYEKL. The CDR3 nucleotides are TGCGCCAGCAGCCAAAACTCGGGACACCTTAATGAAAAACTGTTGTTT. Protein: CASSQNSGHLNEKLLF.

The CDR3 region has the DNA TGTGCCAGCAGCCAAGACATTCCAGGGAGGTTTGAAGATACGCAGTATTTT. Amino acid sequence: CASSQDIPGRFEDTQYF. The gene calls are TRBV4-2 and TRBJ2-3, with a possible D match to TRBD2 (6 bases). Trimming removed 0 bases from V and 5 bases from J, with 18 bases in between. Germline V CDR1 and CDR2: LGHNA, YNFKEQ. The CDR3 length is 17 residues.

This clone was detected only a few times. In nucleotides, the CDR3 is TGCGCCAGCAGCGTCCTAGCGGGGGCTGCCAATGAGCAGTTCTTC. Translated, it gives CASSVLAGAANEQFF. The chain couples TRBV5-1 to TRBJ2-1; 10 nucleotides align to TRBD2. With V trimmed by 4 bases and J by 6 bases, 7 bases remained unmatched. The CDR3 is made up of 15 amino acids. Germline CDR1 reads SGHRS; CDR2 reads YFSETQ.

This clone was picked up one time. The chain couples TRBV4-1 to TRBJ2-2; 9 bases fit TRBD2. The CDR3 loop spans 15 amino acids. Germline V CDR1 and CDR2: MGHRA, YSYEKL. Trimming at V came to 3 bases and at J to 7 bases, leaving 6 bases not matched to a gene. CDR3 sequence: CASSQGGGALGELFF. CDR3 nucleotide sequence: TGCGCCAGCAGCCAGGGCGGGGGGGCGCTCGGGGAGCTGTTTTTT.

V gene TRBV6-5 combines with J gene TRBJ1-2; 7 bases line up with TRBD1. V gave up 5 bases and J gave up 4 bases; unmatched junction bases: 10. This CDR3 has 15 residues. Looked up from germline, CDR1 is MNHEY and CDR2 is SVGAGI. CDR3 nucleotides: TGTGCCAGCAGTACCCGGGACAGTACCTTCTATGGCTACACCTTC. This translates into CASSTRDSTFYGYTF.

The V gene is TRBV2, the J gene TRBJ1-6; 7 bases fit TRBD1. V gave up 10 bases and J gave up 5 bases; unmatched junction bases: 11. Looked up from germline, CDR1 is SNHLY and CDR2 is FYNNEI. The CDR3 is 15 amino acids. The CDR3 loop reads CATSLDRVNNSPLHF. CDR3 DNA: TGTGCCACCTCATTAGACAGGGTCAATAATTCACCCCTCCACTTT.